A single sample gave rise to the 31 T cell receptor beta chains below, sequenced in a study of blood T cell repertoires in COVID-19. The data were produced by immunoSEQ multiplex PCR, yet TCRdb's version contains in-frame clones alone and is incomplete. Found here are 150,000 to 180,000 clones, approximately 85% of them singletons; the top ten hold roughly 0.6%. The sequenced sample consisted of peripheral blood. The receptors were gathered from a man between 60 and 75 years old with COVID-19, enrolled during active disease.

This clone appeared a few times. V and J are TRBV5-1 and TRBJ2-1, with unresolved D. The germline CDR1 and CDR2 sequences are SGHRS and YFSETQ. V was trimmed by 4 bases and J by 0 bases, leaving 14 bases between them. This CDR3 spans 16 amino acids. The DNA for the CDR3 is TGCGCCAGCAGCCCCCTTGCGGAGAGCTCCTACAATGAGCAGTTCTTC. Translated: CASSPLAESSYNEQFF.

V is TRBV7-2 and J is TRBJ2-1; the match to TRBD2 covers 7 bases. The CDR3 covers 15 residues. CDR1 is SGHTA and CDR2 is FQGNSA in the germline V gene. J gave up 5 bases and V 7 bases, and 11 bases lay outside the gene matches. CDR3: CASTLPGGGNNEQFF. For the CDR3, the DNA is TGTGCCAGCACCCTCCCGGGCGGGGGTAACAATGAGCAGTTCTTC. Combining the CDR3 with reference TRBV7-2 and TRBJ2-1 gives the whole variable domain GAGVSQSPSNKVTEKGKDVELRCDPISGHTALYWYRQSLGQGLEFLIYFQGNSAPDKSGLPSDRFSAERTGGSVSTLTIQRTQQEDSAVYLCASTLPGGGNNEQFFGPGTRLTVL.

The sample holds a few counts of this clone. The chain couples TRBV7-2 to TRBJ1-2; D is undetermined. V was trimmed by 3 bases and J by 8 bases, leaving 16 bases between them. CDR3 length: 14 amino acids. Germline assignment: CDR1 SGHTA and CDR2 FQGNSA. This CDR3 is CASSFADGIRGYTF. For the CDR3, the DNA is TGTGCCAGCAGCTTCGCGGACGGGATTCGAGGCTACACCTTC.

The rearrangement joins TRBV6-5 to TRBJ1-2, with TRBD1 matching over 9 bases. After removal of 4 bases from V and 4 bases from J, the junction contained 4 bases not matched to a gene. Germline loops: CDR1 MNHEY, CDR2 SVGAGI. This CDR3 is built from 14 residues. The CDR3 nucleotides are TGTGCCAGCAGTTGGGACAGGGTGAGCTATGGCTACACCTTC. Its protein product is CASSWDRVSYGYTF.

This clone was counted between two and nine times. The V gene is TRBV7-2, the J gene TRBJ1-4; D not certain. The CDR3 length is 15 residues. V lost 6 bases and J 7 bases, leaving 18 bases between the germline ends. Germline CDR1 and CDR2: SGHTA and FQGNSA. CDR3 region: CASRLVERVGEKLFF. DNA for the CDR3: TGTGCCAGCAGGCTAGTGGAGAGGGTCGGTGAAAAACTGTTTTTT.

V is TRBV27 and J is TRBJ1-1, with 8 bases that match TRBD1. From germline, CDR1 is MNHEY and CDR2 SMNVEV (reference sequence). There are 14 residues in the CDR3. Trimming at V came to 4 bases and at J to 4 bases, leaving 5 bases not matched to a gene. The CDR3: CASSWQGAGTEAFF. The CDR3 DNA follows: TGTGCCAGCAGTTGGCAGGGGGCAGGCACTGAAGCTTTCTTT.

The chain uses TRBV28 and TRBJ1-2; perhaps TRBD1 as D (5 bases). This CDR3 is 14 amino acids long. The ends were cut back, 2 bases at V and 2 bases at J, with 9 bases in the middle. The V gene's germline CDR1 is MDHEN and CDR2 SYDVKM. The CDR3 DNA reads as TGTGCCAGCAGTTTAAGCGCAGGGAACTATGGCTACACCTTC. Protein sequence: CASSLSAGNYGYTF.

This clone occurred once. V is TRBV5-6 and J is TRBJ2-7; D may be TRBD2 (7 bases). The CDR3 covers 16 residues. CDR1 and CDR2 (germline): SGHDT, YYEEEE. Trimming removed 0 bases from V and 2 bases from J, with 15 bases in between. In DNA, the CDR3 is TGTGCCAGCAGCTTGGTATTCGGGGGGCTAGCCTACGAGCAGTACTTC. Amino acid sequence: CASSLVFGGLAYEQYF.

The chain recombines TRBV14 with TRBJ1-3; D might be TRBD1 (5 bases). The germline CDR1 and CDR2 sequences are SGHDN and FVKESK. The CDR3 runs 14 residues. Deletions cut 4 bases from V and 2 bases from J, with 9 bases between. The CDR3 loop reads CASSRTGAGNTIYF. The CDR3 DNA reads TGTGCCAGCAGCCGGACGGGGGCTGGAAACACCATATATTTT.

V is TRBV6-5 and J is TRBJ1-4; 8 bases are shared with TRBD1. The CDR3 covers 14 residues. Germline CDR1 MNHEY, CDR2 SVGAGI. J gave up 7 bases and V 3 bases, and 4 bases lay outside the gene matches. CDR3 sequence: CASSYQGAGEKLFF. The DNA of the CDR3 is TGTGCCAGCAGTTATCAGGGGGCGGGTGAAAAACTGTTTTTT.

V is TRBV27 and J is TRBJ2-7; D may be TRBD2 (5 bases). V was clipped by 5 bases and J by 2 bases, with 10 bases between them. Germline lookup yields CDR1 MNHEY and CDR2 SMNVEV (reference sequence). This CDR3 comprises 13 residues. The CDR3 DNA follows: TGTGCCAGCAGTCGAGAGGAGGCCTACGAGCAGTACTTC. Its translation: CASSREEAYEQYF.

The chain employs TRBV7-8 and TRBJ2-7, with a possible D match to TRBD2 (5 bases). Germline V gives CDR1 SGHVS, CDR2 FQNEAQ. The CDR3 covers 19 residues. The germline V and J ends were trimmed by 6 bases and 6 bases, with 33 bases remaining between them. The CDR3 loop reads CASSHSLGRENLPRGEQYF. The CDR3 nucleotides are TGTGCCAGCAGTCACTCTCTGGGTCGGGAAAACCTTCCTCGCGGCGAGCAGTACTTC.

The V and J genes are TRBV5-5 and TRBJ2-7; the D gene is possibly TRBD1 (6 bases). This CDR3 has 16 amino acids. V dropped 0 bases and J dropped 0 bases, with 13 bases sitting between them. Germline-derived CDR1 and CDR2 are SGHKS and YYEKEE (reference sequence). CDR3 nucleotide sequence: TGTGCCAGCAGCTTGGGCCCCGGGACAAGCTCCTACGAGCAGTACTTC. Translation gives CASSLGPGTSSYEQYF.

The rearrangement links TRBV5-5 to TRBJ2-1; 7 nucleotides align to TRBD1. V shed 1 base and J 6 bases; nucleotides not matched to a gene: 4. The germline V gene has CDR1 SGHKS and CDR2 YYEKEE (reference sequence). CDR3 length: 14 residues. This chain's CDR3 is CASSLTRGSNEQFF. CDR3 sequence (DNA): TGTGCCAGCAGCTTGACCAGGGGGAGCAATGAGCAGTTCTTC.

CDR3 coding DNA: TGTGCCAGCAGCGAATCGGGACAGGTGAATGAAAAACTGTTTTTT. Translating gives CASSESGQVNEKLFF. The V and J genes are TRBV9 and TRBJ1-4; 8 bases map to TRBD1. V was pared by 3 bases and J by 5 bases, with 6 bases of the junction left unmatched. The germline gives CDR1 SGDLS, CDR2 YYNGEE. This CDR3 is built from 15 residues.

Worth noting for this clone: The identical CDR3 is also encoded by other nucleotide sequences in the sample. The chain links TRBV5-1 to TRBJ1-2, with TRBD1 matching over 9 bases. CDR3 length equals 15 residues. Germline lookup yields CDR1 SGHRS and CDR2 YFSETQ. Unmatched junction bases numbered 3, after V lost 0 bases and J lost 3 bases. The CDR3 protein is CASSLVQGADYGYTF. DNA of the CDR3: TGCGCCAGCAGCTTGGTACAGGGGGCGGACTATGGCTACACCTTC. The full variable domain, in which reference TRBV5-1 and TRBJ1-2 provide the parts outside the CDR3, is KAGVTQTPRYLIKTRGQQVTLSCSPISGHRSVSWYQQTPGQGLQFLFEYFSETQRNKGNFPGRFSGRQFSNSRSEMNVSTLELGDSALYLCASSLVQGADYGYTFGSGTRLTVV.

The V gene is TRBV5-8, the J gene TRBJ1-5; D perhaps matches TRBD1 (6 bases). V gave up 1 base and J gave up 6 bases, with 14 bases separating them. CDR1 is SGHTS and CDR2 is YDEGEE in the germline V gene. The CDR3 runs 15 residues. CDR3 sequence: CASSLFLGAFQPQHF. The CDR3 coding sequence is TGTGCCAGCAGCTTGTTCTTGGGGGCCTTTCAGCCCCAGCATTTT.

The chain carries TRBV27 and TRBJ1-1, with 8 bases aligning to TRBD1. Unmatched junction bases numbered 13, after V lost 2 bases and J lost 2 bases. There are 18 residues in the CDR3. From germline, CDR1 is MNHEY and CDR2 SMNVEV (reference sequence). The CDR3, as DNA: TGTGCCAGCAGTTTAGGGCCCAGGGGGCTAATAAGCAACACTGAAGCTTTCTTT. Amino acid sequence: CASSLGPRGLISNTEAFF.

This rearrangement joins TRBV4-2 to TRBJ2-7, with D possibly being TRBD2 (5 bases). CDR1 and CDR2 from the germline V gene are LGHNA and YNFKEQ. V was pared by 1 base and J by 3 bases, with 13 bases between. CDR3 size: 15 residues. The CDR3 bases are TGTGCCAGCAGCCAAGGAGCCGGGGTCGGCTACGAGCAGTACTTC. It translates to CASSQGAGVGYEQYF.

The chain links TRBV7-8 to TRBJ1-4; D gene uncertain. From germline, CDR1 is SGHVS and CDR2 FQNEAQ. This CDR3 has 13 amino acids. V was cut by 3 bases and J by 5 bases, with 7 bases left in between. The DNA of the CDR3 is TGTGCCAGCAGCTTTTATTTGAATGAAAAACTGTTTTTT. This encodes CASSFYLNEKLFF.

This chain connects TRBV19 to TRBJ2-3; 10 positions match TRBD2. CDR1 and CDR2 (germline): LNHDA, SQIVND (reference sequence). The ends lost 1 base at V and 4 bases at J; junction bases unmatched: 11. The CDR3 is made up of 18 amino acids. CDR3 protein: CASSIALASGGFADTQYF. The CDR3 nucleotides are TGTGCCAGTAGTATAGCTCTGGCTAGCGGGGGTTTCGCAGATACGCAGTATTTT.

The CDR3, as DNA: TGCGCCAGCCGGTGGGGGCCCGGAAATAACTATGGCTACACCTTC. Amino acids: CASRWGPGNNYGYTF. The V gene is TRBV5-1, the J gene TRBJ1-2; D may be TRBD1 (6 bases). The CDR3 loop spans 15 amino acids. Germline V gene lookup returns CDR1 SGHRS and CDR2 YFSETQ. The germline V and J ends were trimmed by 7 bases and 1 base, with 17 bases remaining between them.

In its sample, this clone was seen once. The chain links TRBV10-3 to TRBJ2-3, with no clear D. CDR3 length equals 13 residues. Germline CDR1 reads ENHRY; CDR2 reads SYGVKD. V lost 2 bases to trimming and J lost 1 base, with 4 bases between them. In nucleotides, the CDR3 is TGTGCCATCAGTGAGGGAGGCACAGATACGCAGTATTTT. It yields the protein CAISEGGTDTQYF.

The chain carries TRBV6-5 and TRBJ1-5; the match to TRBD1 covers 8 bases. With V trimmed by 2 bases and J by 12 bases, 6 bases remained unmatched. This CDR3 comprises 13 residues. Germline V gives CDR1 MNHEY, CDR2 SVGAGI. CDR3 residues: CASSYRQGNYQHF. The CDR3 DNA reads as TGTGCCAGCAGTTACCGACAGGGGAACTACCAGCATTTT.

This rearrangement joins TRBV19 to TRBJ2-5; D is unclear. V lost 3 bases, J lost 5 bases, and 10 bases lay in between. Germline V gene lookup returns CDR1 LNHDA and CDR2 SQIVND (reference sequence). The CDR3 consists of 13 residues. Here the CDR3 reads CASSMLERETQYF. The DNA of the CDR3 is TGTGCCAGTAGTATGCTGGAGAGGGAGACCCAGTACTTC.

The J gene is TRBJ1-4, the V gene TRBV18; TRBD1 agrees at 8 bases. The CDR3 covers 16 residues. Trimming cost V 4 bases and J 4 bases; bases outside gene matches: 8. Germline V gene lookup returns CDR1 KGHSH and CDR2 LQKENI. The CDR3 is CASSLQGATINEKLFF. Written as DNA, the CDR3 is TGTGCCAGCTCACTTCAGGGGGCGACGATTAATGAAAAACTGTTTTTT.

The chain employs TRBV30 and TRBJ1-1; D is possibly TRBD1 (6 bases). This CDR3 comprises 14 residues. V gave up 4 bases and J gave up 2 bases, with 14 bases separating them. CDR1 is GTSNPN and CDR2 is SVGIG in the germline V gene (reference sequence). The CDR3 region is CAWTRDTKNTEAFF. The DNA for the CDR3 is TGTGCCTGGACCCGGGACACCAAAAACACTGAAGCTTTCTTT. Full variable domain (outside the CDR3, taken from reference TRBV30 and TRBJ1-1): SQTIHQWPATLVQPVGSPLSLECTVEGTSNPNLYWYRQAAGRGLQLLFYSVGIGQISSEVPQNLSASRPQDRQFILSSKKLLLSDSGFYLCAWTRDTKNTEAFFGQGTRLTVV.

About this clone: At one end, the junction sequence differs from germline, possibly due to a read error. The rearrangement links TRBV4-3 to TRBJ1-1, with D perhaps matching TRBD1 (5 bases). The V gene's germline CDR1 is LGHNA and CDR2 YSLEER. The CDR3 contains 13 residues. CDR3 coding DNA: TGCGCCAGCGGCCACGGGGGTGACACTGAAGCTTTCTTT. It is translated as CASGHGGDTEAFF.

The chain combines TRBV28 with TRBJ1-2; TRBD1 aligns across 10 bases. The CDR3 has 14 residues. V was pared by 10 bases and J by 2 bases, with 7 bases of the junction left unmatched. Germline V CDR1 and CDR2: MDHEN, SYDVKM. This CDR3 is CATDRDRGNYGYTF. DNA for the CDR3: TGTGCCACCGACCGGGACAGGGGAAACTATGGCTACACCTTC.

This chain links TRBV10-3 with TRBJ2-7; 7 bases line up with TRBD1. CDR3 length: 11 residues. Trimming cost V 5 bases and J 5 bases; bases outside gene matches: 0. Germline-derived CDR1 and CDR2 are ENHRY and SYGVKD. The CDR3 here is CAISTGDEQYF. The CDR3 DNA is TGTGCCATCAGTACAGGGGACGAGCAGTACTTC.

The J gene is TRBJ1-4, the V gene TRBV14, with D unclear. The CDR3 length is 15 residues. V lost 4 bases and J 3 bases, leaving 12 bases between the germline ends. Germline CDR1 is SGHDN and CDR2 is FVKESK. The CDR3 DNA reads TGTGCCAGCAGCCTATACAGCGGAGCTAATGAAAAACTGTTTTTT. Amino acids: CASSLYSGANEKLFF.